Listed below are T cell receptor beta chains from one sample, sequenced in a study of cytomegalovirus exposure and HLA in healthy donors. Assay used: immunoSEQ multiplex PCR; TCRdb lists only in-frame clones, some missing. In the table there are 160,000 or so clones, 84% of which are singletons. Sequencing was performed on PBMCs. Source of these receptors: a man aged 25 to 45 in good health and CMV-seronegative. The conserved cysteine and the conserved F or W are not part of the CDR3 here. The D gene is left open where the match is weak.

V: TRBV30; length: 11; D: -; J: TRBJ2-5; CDR3: AWEIAAAETQY
V: TRBV12-5; length: 19; D: TRBD2; J: TRBJ2-7; CDR3: ASGFPGHQSSTSGGSYEQY
V: TRBV12-5; length: 18; D: TRBD2; J: TRBJ2-1; CDR3: ASGLVGWDLAGINYNEQF
V: TRBV13; length: 14; D: TRBD2; J: TRBJ2-7; CDR3: ASSLGLGGSGYEQY
V: TRBV9; length: 11; D: -; J: TRBJ1-2; CDR3: ASSVDQNYGYT
V: TRBV2; length: 13; D: -; J: TRBJ1-2; CDR3: ASSEGPQQHHGYT
V: TRBV28; length: 12; D: TRBD1; J: -; CDR3: ASYQTGGSYEQY
V: TRBV5-6; length: 10; D: -; J: TRBJ2-7; CDR3: ASSQTREEQY
V: TRBV6-6; length: 14; D: -; J: TRBJ1-1; CDR3: ASSYPGHTRNTEAF
V: TRBV27; length: 12; D: -; J: TRBJ2-1; CDR3: ASSLERTTNEQF
V: TRBV28; length: 12; D: TRBD1; J: TRBJ2-3; CDR3: ASSPGQGTDTQY
V: TRBV15; length: 10; D: -; J: TRBJ2-7; CDR3: ATSRGRDEQY
V: TRBV28; length: 13; D: -; J: TRBJ2-3; CDR3: ASRTDSSLTDTQY
V: TRBV27; length: 13; D: -; J: TRBJ2-7; CDR3: ASRETGPNPYEQY
V: TRBV5-5; length: 14; D: -; J: TRBJ2-2; CDR3: ASSVRTIPNTGELF
V: TRBV10-2; length: 11; D: TRBD1; J: TRBJ2-1; CDR3: ATQDRGRDEQF
V: TRBV28; length: 13; D: -; J: TRBJ1-2; CDR3: ASSLGQGRWYGYT
V: TRBV30; length: 11; D: -; J: TRBJ2-7; CDR3: AWRAGKGYEQY
V: TRBV11-2; length: 10; D: -; J: TRBJ2-7; CDR3: ASSPPNREQY
V: TRBV6-5; length: 11; D: -; J: TRBJ2-1; CDR3: ASSYSGYNEQF
V: TRBV5-1; length: 14; D: -; J: TRBJ1-2; CDR3: ASSLEQGGVNYGYT
V: TRBV14; length: 15; D: -; J: TRBJ2-5; CDR3: ASSQEGGVRSQETQY
V: TRBV6-1; length: 10; D: TRBD1; J: TRBJ1-2; CDR3: ASRADRDGYT
V: TRBV5-8; length: 12; D: -; J: TRBJ2-3; CDR3: ASSLAGGGSTQY
V: TRBV5-6; length: 14; D: TRBD1; J: TRBJ1-4; CDR3: APGTGRSPIVEKLF
V: TRBV14; length: 14; D: -; J: TRBJ1-3; CDR3: ASSQVDRSSGNTIY
V: TRBV11-2; length: 13; D: TRBD1; J: TRBJ1-2; CDR3: ASSLELQGESGYT
V: TRBV7-9; length: 13; D: TRBD2; J: TRBJ2-1; CDR3: ASLRGVAGDNEQF
V: TRBV5-1; length: 12; D: -; J: TRBJ2-7; CDR3: ASSGGASSYEQY
V: TRBV4-1; length: 13; D: -; J: TRBJ1-2; CDR3: ASSQDPGGNYGYT
V: TRBV5-1; length: 14; D: -; J: -; CDR3: ASSLSPGLVGYEQY
V: TRBV2; length: 11; D: -; J: TRBJ2-1; CDR3: ASSPGRANEQF
V: TRBV4-2; length: 9; D: -; J: TRBJ2-1; CDR3: ASSYAGEQF
V: TRBV19; length: 11; D: TRBD2; J: TRBJ2-1; CDR3: ASSSGGMGEQF
V: TRBV7-2; length: 13; D: TRBD1; J: TRBJ2-5; CDR3: ASSPGQGLGETQY
V: TRBV5-1; length: 11; D: -; J: TRBJ1-1; CDR3: ASMRQANTEAF
V: TRBV7-9; length: 13; D: TRBD2; J: TRBJ2-2; CDR3: ASSFGGSVTGELF
V: TRBV7-6; length: 15; D: -; J: TRBJ1-2; CDR3: ASSPRQVVGSNYGYT
V: TRBV4-1; length: 16; D: TRBD1; J: TRBJ1-4; CDR3: ASSQGPLGQGVNEKLF
V: TRBV11-3; length: 11; D: -; J: TRBJ1-2; CDR3: ASTTLGVGGYT
V: TRBV5-1; length: 15; D: TRBD2; J: TRBJ2-2; CDR3: ASSLLAGGPGTGELF
V: TRBV2; length: 10; D: TRBD2; J: TRBJ2-3; CDR3: AAGGGVDTQY
V: TRBV28; length: 12; D: -; J: TRBJ1-2; CDR3: ASSPSFGSSGYT
V: TRBV6-6; length: 13; D: TRBD2; J: TRBJ2-5; CDR3: ASRASGGSQETQY
V: TRBV5-1; length: 17; D: TRBD2; J: TRBJ2-1; CDR3: ASSLRLAGGLSSYNEQF
V: TRBV4-1; length: 15; D: TRBD1; J: TRBJ2-2; CDR3: ASSQDRDRANTGELF